These T cell receptor beta chains were read from a single sample in a study of OX40 agonist ivuxolimab in advanced cancers. Generated by immunoSEQ multiplex PCR, the TCRdb table keeps only in-frame clones and is missing some. The sample has fewer than 200,000 clones; around 94% are singletons. Source: CD4+ or CD8+ T cells sorted from blood, taken in a trial of the OX40 agonist ivuxolimab. These receptors were obtained from an adult with an advanced solid tumor such as melanoma, head and neck, liver or kidney cancer. CDR3s include the opening cysteine and the closing phenylalanine or tryptophan. Each record gives: V gene, D gene, CDR3 length, J gene, clone size, CDR3 DNA, CDR3 protein. D genes are given only for firm matches. Size tells how often a clone was seen (once, few, many) or the class of an expanded clone, and some rows leave it out.

TRBV28	-	16	TRBJ1-3	-	TGTGCCAGCAGTCAAGAACTTACAGGGTCCGGAAACACCATATATTTT	CASSQELTGSGNTIYF
TRBV15	TRBD1	14	TRBJ2-7	-	TGTGCCACCAGTAGACAGGCAGGGGGCAACGAGCAGTACTTC	CATSRQAGGNEQYF
TRBV10-1	-	17	TRBJ2-2	-	TGCGCCAGCAGTGAGTCAAGATACGAGGGGGGAACCGGGGAGCTGTTTTTT	CASSESRYEGGTGELFF
TRBV20-1	-	11	TRBJ2-1	-	TGCAGTGTTAAGGGGAACAATGAGCAGTTCTTC	CSVKGNNEQFF
TRBV4-3	-	20	TRBJ1-5	-	TGCGCCAGCAGCCAAGATTATGGAATTTTGGGCTCGGGGGGGCTTGAGCCCCAGCATTTT	CASSQDYGILGSGGLEPQHF
TRBV9	TRBD2	17	TRBJ2-1	-	TGTGCCAGCAGCGCGCGACCACTAGCGGGAACCTACAATGAGCAGTTCTTC	CASSARPLAGTYNEQFF
TRBV11-3	TRBD2	18	TRBJ2-5	-	TGTGCCAGCAGCTTAACAACTAGCGGGAGGGGGAGGAGAGAGACCCAGTACTTC	CASSLTTSGRGRRETQYF
TRBV6-6	-	16	TRBJ1-6	-	TGTGCCAGCAGTAGACACGACCCGGGCCTTAATTCACCCCTCCACTTT	CASSRHDPGLNSPLHF
TRBV4-3	TRBD2	18	TRBJ2-7	few	TGCGCCAGCAGCCAAGTCGTAACTAGCGGGGGACCCTCCTACGAGCAGTACTTC	CASSQVVTSGGPSYEQYF
TRBV6-1	-	14	TRBJ2-2	-	TGTGCCAGCAGTGAAACCGGATACACCGGGGAGCTGTTTTTT	CASSETGYTGELFF
TRBV10-3	TRBD1	14	TRBJ2-5	-	TGTGCCATCAGTGGGGGGACAGGTCAAGAGACCCAGTACTTC	CAISGGTGQETQYF
TRBV21-1	-	15	TRBJ1-6	-	TGTGCCAGCAGCAAGGATACAGGGCCGGGGTCACCCCTCCACTTT	CASSKDTGPGSPLHF
TRBV7-8	-	15	TRBJ1-4	-	TGTGCCAGCAGCCCCCGGAGGGTGGCTAATGAAAAACTGTTTTTT	CASSPRRVANEKLFF
TRBV7-2	TRBD2	17	TRBJ2-1	once	TGTGCCAGCAGCTTAACCCCCGGGACTAGCACTTACAATGAGCAGTTCTTC	CASSLTPGTSTYNEQFF
TRBV6-5	-	13	TRBJ2-7	-	TGTGCCAGCAGACCTCCGCAGGGGAGTAGGCAGTACTTC	CASRPPQGSRQYF
TRBV25-1	-	14	TRBJ2-7	-	TGTGCCAGCGAGGCCGGTGGCAGCTCCTACGAGCAGTACTTC	CASEAGGSSYEQYF
TRBV19	-	13	TRBJ1-5	few	TGTGCCAGTACTCCAGGGGAGAGACAGCCCCAGCATTTT	CASTPGERQPQHF
TRBV7-3	-	12	TRBJ2-3	-	TGTGCCAGCAGCATTATTGGGGATACGCAGTATTTT	CASSIIGDTQYF
TRBV19	-	14	TRBJ2-2	-	TGTGCCAGTAGTATTTTCCAGGGCGGCGGGGAGCTGTTTTTT	CASSIFQGGGELFF
TRBV7-2	-	17	TRBJ2-3	-	TGTGCCAGCAGCTTAAGTTTCAGCGTTTTTCCCCCAGATACGCAGTATTTT	CASSLSFSVFPPDTQYF
TRBV4-1	TRBD1	14	TRBJ1-2	-	TGCGCCAGCAGCCAAGGGGGACAGGGGATGAGCTACACCTTC	CASSQGGQGMSYTF
TRBV7-9	-	13	TRBJ2-5	once	TGTGCCAGCAGCCAAAACGCGAGGGAGACCCAGTACTTC	CASSQNARETQYF
TRBV7-7	TRBD1	16	TRBJ1-1	-	TGTGCCAGCAGCTTAGCGCCTATAGGACAGGGCGGTGAAGCTTTCTTT	CASSLAPIGQGGEAFF
TRBV4-3	-	15	TRBJ1-2	once	TGCGCCAGCAGCCAAGCAAGCCGGGACAACTATGGCTACACCTTC	CASSQASRDNYGYTF
TRBV5-6	-	16	TRBJ1-3	-	TGTGCCAGCAGCTTGGGGGTTCCTCTCTCTGGAAACACCATATATTTT	CASSLGVPLSGNTIYF
TRBV6-5	-	14	TRBJ1-1	-	TGTGCCAGCAGTTACGGCGGCAGCAACACTGAAGCTTTCTTT	CASSYGGSNTEAFF
TRBV7-7	TRBD2	16	TRBJ2-1	-	TGTGCCAGCAGCCCCTCGGGTAGCGGGGGAGTCGATGAGCAGTTCTTC	CASSPSGSGGVDEQFF
TRBV5-1	-	13	TRBJ1-1	-	TGCGCCAGCAGCTTTTGGGAGGACACTGAAGCTTTCTTT	CASSFWEDTEAFF
TRBV6-4	TRBD1	15	TRBJ1-6	-	TGTGCCAGCAGGGGACAGGGGGGATCCAATTCACCCCTCCACTTT	CASRGQGGSNSPLHF
TRBV5-1	-	13	TRBJ1-1	-	TGCGCCAGCACTCAGGACGGTTACACTGAAGCTTTCTTT	CASTQDGYTEAFF
TRBV5-1	TRBD2	16	TRBJ2-3	-	TGCGCCAGCAGCTTCGGGACTAGCGGATACACAGATACGCAGTATTTT	CASSFGTSGYTDTQYF
TRBV7-8	TRBD1	16	TRBJ2-7	-	TGTGCCAGCAGTAAATCCGGGACAGGTGGCCCCTACGAGCAGTACTTC	CASSKSGTGGPYEQYF